Following are 18 T cell receptor beta chains from one sample sequenced in a study of blood T cell repertoires in COVID-19. Data came from immunoSEQ multiplex PCR; TCRdb stores just in-frame clones and leaves some out. The sample shows about 400,000 clones, roughly 90% of them seen only once. Source material: PBMCs or T cells enriched from blood (not recorded which). The source is a woman in her twenties or thirties with acute COVID-19.

The gene calls are TRBV11-2 and TRBJ2-5; tentative D call: TRBD1 (6 bases). The CDR3 length is 18 residues. Trimming cost V 3 bases and J 1 base, with 21 bases left between them. The germline CDR1 and CDR2 sequences are SGHAT and FQNNGV. This chain's CDR3 is CASSFRKGDKGSQETQYF. In nucleotides, the CDR3 is TGTGCCAGCAGCTTCCGAAAGGGGGACAAGGGGTCCCAAGAGACCCAGTACTTC.

This chain joins TRBV2 and TRBJ2-7; 8 nucleotides align to TRBD2. The CDR3 runs to 15 residues. The J segment lost 2 bases and the V segment lost 3 bases, leaving 6 bases of the junction unmatched. The V gene's germline CDR1 is SNHLY and CDR2 FYNNEI. The CDR3 spells CASSDGVGGAYEQYF. Written as DNA, the CDR3 is TGTGCCAGCAGTGATGGGGTCGGGGGGGCCTACGAGCAGTACTTC.

The chain recombines TRBV7-6 with TRBJ1-4; 7 nucleotides agree with TRBD1. This CDR3 is built from 17 residues. Trimming cost V 2 bases and J 4 bases; bases outside gene matches: 10. Germline CDR1 is SGHVS and CDR2 is FNYEAQ. CDR3 residues: CASSLKPPGTVNEKLFF. As DNA, the CDR3 is TGTGCCAGCAGCTTAAAACCCCCCGGGACAGTTAATGAAAAACTGTTTTTT.

CDR3 DNA sequence: TGTGCAAGTCGCCTTCGGCGGGACGGGACCCACGAACCCCTCCACTTT. This encodes CASRLRRDGTHEPLHF. V usage is TRBV12-2 and J usage is TRBJ1-6. TRBV12-2 constitutes a pseudogene. The CDR3 is made up of 16 amino acids.

This chain connects TRBV7-9 to TRBJ2-7; 10 nucleotides agree with TRBD1. Germline loops: CDR1 SEHNR, CDR2 FQNEAQ (reference sequence). The V segment lost 5 bases and the J segment 1 base; nucleotides outside the gene matches: 5. The CDR3 contains 15 residues. The CDR3 spells CASSPGQGNSYEQYF. DNA of the CDR3: TGTGCCAGCAGCCCGGGACAGGGGAATTCCTACGAGCAGTACTTC.

This CDR3 reads CASSQDSGTSGAYNEQFF. CDR3 bases: TGCGCCAGCAGCCAAGACTCCGGGACTAGCGGGGCGTACAATGAGCAGTTCTTC. V is TRBV4-1 and J is TRBJ2-1; TRBD2 matches at 13 bases. The V gene's germline CDR1 is MGHRA and CDR2 YSYEKL. The CDR3 length is 18 residues. Losses at the gene ends were 0 bases for V and 4 bases for J; bases not matched to a gene: 6.

This sequence joins TRBV5-5 and TRBJ2-2; D remains ambiguous. Between the trimmed V and J ends, which lost 6 bases and 3 bases, there was a span of 12 bases. Germline values: CDR1 SGHKS, CDR2 YYEKEE (reference sequence). This CDR3 has 14 amino acids. The CDR3 loop is CASNGRVDTGELFF. In nucleotides, the CDR3 is TGTGCCAGCAACGGCCGGGTGGACACCGGGGAGCTGTTTTTT.

The rearrangement joins TRBV9 to TRBJ1-5; 9 bases align to TRBD1. This CDR3 region has 15 residues. Germline V gene lookup returns CDR1 SGDLS and CDR2 YYNGEE. After removal of 1 base from V and 7 bases from J, the junction contained 6 bases not matched to a gene. CDR3 sequence: CASSVTGGAAQPQHF. The CDR3 DNA reads as TGTGCCAGCAGCGTAACAGGGGGCGCCGCCCAGCCCCAGCATTTT.

The chain joins TRBV30 to TRBJ2-1; 9 bases align to TRBD1. V was clipped by 2 bases and J by 12 bases; unmatched bases: 2. The length of the CDR3 is 11 residues. CDR1 and CDR2 from the germline V gene are GTSNPN and SVGIG (reference sequence). The CDR3 coding sequence is TGTGCCTGGAGTCTGGACAGGGGGCAGTTCTTC. Amino acids: CAWSLDRGQFF. Full variable domain (missing parts from reference TRBV30 and TRBJ2-1): SQTIHQWPATLVQPVGSPLSLECTVEGTSNPNLYWYRQAAGRGLQLLFYSVGIGQISSEVPQNLSASRPQDRQFILSSKKLLLSDSGFYLCAWSLDRGQFFGPGTRLTVL.

This chain links TRBV5-1 with TRBJ2-7; 11 bases line up with TRBD1. Per the germline V gene, CDR1 is SGHRS and CDR2 is YFSETQ. The CDR3 has 14 residues. V was clipped by 5 bases and J by 5 bases; unmatched bases: 6. The CDR3 reads CASRTRTGGDEQYF. The CDR3 DNA is TGCGCCAGCAGGACCCGGACAGGGGGCGACGAGCAGTACTTC. Looking up the rest from reference TRBV5-1 and TRBJ2-7 gives the full variable domain: KAGVTQTPRYLIKTRGQQVTLSCSPISGHRSVSWYQQTPGQGLQFLFEYFSETQRNKGNFPGRFSGRQFSNSRSEMNVSTLELGDSALYLCASRTRTGGDEQYFGPGTRLTVT.

The gene calls are TRBV29-1 and TRBJ2-7, with 9 bases that match TRBD1. V lost 7 bases, J lost 2 bases, and 9 bases stayed unmatched. The CDR3 runs to 14 residues. Germline V gives CDR1 SQVTM, CDR2 ANQGSEA. The chain's CDR3 is CSAKRTGAPYEQYF. The CDR3, as DNA: TGCAGCGCAAAAAGGACAGGGGCCCCCTACGAGCAGTACTTC.

The chain recombines TRBV7-2 with TRBJ2-3, with 9 bases fitting TRBD2. The CDR3 contains 19 residues. The V and J ends lost 2 bases and 1 base, in that order; junction bases with no gene match: 13. CDR1 is SGHTA, CDR2 FQGNSA, per germline. This chain's CDR3 is CASSLISGVAGVGTDTQYF. The CDR3 coding sequence is TGTGCCAGCAGCTTAATCAGCGGAGTAGCGGGGGTTGGCACAGATACGCAGTATTTT. The complete variable domain, with remaining parts taken from reference TRBV7-2 and TRBJ2-3, reads GAGVSQSPSNKVTEKGKDVELRCDPISGHTALYWYRQSLGQGLEFLIYFQGNSAPDKSGLPSDRFSAERTGGSVSTLTIQRTQQEDSAVYLCASSLISGVAGVGTDTQYFGPGTRLTVL.

V and J are TRBV7-3 and TRBJ2-1; the D gene is possibly TRBD2 (6 bases). Germline values: CDR1 SGHTA, CDR2 FQGTGA. V shed 1 base and J shed 7 bases, with 23 bases lying between them. The CDR3 is made up of 18 amino acids. CDR3 sequence (DNA): TGTGCCAGCAGCTTAAGTGGCCGGGGGTCCCTACCGGGGAATGAGCAGTTCTTC. It is translated as CASSLSGRGSLPGNEQFF.

The chain employs TRBV11-3 and TRBJ2-1; D gene unclear. V lost 0 bases and J lost 5, with 5 bases in between. The CDR3 sequence is 13 residues long. CDR1 is SGHNT, CDR2 YENEEA, per germline. The CDR3 coding sequence is TGTGCCAGCAGCTTAGAACAGAACAATGAGCAGTTCTTC. The encoded protein is CASSLEQNNEQFF.

CDR3 DNA: TGTGCCAGCTCACCCAGGCAGTCTGCAACTAATGAAAAACTGTTTTTT. Translation: CASSPRQSATNEKLFF. The rearrangement uses TRBV18 and TRBJ1-4; D is unresolved. The V and J ends lost 3 bases and 0 bases respectively, with 11 bases between them. Germline CDR1 is KGHSH and CDR2 is LQKENI. This CDR3 has 16 amino acids.

The gene calls are TRBV2 and TRBJ2-3; no definite D call. CDR1 is SNHLY, CDR2 FYNNEI, per germline. The CDR3 has 12 residues. Deletions cut 6 bases from V and 6 bases from J, with 10 bases between. The DNA for the CDR3 is TGTGCCAGCAGAGCCTCTTCGGATACGCAGTATTTT. Its translation is CASRASSDTQYF.

This clone was detected a few times. The V gene is TRBV6-4, the J gene TRBJ2-1; 8 bases line up with TRBD2. The CDR3 sequence is 16 residues long. With V trimmed by 0 bases and J by 3 bases, 4 bases remained unmatched. Looked up from germline, CDR1 is MRHNA and CDR2 is SNTAGT. Here the CDR3 DNA reads TGTGCCAGCAGTGACTCCGAAACTAGCGGCTACAATGAGCAGTTCTTC. It yields the protein CASSDSETSGYNEQFF.

The chain uses TRBV4-1 and TRBJ2-3, with a tentative D call TRBD2 (7 bases). Trimming stripped 4 bases from V and 11 bases from J, with 16 bases between. Germline CDR1 and CDR2: MGHRA and YSYEKL. CDR3 size: 13 residues. Written as DNA, the CDR3 is TGCGCCAGCAGCCCAATAGGGGGGGACCTGCAGTATTTT. Amino acid sequence: CASSPIGGDLQYF.